Listed below are T cell receptor beta chains from one sample, sequenced in a study of shared clonotypes between healthy human individuals. Assay: immunoSEQ multiplex PCR; the TCRdb copy retains only in-frame clones and omits some. This sample has 950,000 to 1,300,000 clones, with around 74% found just once. What was sequenced was memory CD4+ T cells sorted from blood. The receptors originated from a man aged 18 to 29 in good health. CDR3s include the opening cysteine and the closing phenylalanine or tryptophan. The order of the fields is V gene, clone size, D gene, J gene, CDR3 DNA, CDR3 protein. D genes are given only for firm matches. Only part of the rows carry a size: once, few, many, or a class if the clone is expanded.

TRBV6-1	once	-	TRBJ2-5	TGTGCCAGCACGTCGGCGCGTCCCCAAGAGACCCAGTACTTC	CASTSARPQETQYF
TRBV2	-	-	TRBJ2-3	TGTGCCAGCAGTGGGGACAACACAGATACGCAGTATTTT	CASSGDNTDTQYF
TRBV4-2	-	TRBD2	TRBJ2-3	TGTGCCAGCAGCCCTGGCGGGGGGGGAACAGATACGCAGTATTTT	CASSPGGGGTDTQYF
TRBV10-2	-	TRBD1	TRBJ2-2	TGCGCCAGCAGGGACAGGGCTGTCACCGGGGAGCTGTTTTTT	CASRDRAVTGELFF
TRBV9	-	-	TRBJ2-1	TGTGCCAGCAGCGTAGTTGCGAATGAGCAGTTCTTC	CASSVVANEQFF
TRBV19	-	TRBD1	TRBJ2-5	TGTGCCAGTAGTATCCATCACGTGACAGGGGGAGAGACCCAGTACTTC	CASSIHHVTGGETQYF
TRBV29-1	few	-	TRBJ1-1	TGCAGCGTCGACAGGACCACGGGAATAACTGAAGCTTTCTTT	CSVDRTTGITEAFF
TRBV27	-	TRBD2	TRBJ2-1	TGTGCCAGCAGGGAGAAGCGGGAGTCTAATGAGCAGTTCTTC	CASREKRESNEQFF
TRBV5-6	-	TRBD1	TRBJ1-1	TGTGCCAGCAGCTCCGGGACAGGGAACACTGAAGCTTTCTTT	CASSSGTGNTEAFF
TRBV14	-	TRBD2	TRBJ2-1	TGTGCCAGCAGCTTAACCGGGACTAGCGGGGGCTACAATGAGCAGTTCTTC	CASSLTGTSGGYNEQFF
TRBV11-3	-	-	TRBJ2-3	TGTGCCAGCAGCTTAGTACCGGGGAGAGAGCAGTATTTT	CASSLVPGREQYF
TRBV7-3	-	TRBD1	TRBJ2-2	TGTGCCAGCAGCTTAAATCGACAGGGGGCCGGGGAGCTGTTTTTT	CASSLNRQGAGELFF
TRBV5-1	-	-	TRBJ2-1	TGCGCCAGCAGCTTGGTAGGGGAGATGTACAATGAGCAGTTCTTC	CASSLVGEMYNEQFF
TRBV2	once	-	TRBJ2-6	TGTGCCAGCAAGAGCGTTGGGGGCTCTGGGGCCAACGTCCTGACTTTC	CASKSVGGSGANVLTF
TRBV6-1	-	-	TRBJ1-2	TGTGCCAGCAGTGAACCGTCTAACTATGGCTACACCTTC	CASSEPSNYGYTF